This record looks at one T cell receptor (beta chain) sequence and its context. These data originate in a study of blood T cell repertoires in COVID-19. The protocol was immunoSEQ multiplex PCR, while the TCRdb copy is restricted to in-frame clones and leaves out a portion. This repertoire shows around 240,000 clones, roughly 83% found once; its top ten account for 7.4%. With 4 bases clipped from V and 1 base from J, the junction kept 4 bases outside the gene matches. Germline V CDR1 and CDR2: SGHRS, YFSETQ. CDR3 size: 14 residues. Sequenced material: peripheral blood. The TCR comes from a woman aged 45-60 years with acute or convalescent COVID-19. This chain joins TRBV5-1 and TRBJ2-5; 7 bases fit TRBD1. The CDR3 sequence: CASSADRAQETQYF. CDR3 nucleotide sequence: TGCGCCAGCAGCGCCGACAGGGCCCAAGAGACCCAGTACTTC. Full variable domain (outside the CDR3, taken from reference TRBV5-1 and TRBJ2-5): KAGVTQTPRYLIKTRGQQVTLSCSPISGHRSVSWYQQTPGQGLQFLFEYFSETQRNKGNFPGRFSGRQFSNSRSEMNVSTLELGDSALYLCASSADRAQETQYFGPGTRLLVL.